These 5 T cell receptor beta chains share one sample of origin, sequenced in a study of blood T cell repertoires in COVID-19 (dated by TCRdb to 2020 to 2021). Receptors were amplified or captured by the immunoSEQ multiplex PCR assay. TCRdb carries this immuneACCESS record with in-frame sequences only. Its versions omit some clonotypes, under half of them owing to an unresolved V gene in the studies checked, with the rest unexplained. The sample contains 200,000 to 300,000 clones, roughly 90% of them found a single time. The ten largest clones take up almost 4% of the sample. Source material: PBMCs or T cells enriched from blood (not recorded which). The receptors derive from a woman aged 30 to 39 with acute COVID-19.

V is TRBV7-9 and J is TRBJ2-2; D call uncertain. This CDR3 has 10 amino acids. V lost 6 bases, J lost 7 bases, and 3 bases lay in between. Germline V lookup: CDR1 SEHNR, CDR2 FQNEAQ (reference sequence). CDR3 protein: CASRLGELFF. The CDR3 DNA reads as TGTGCCAGCAGACTCGGGGAGCTGTTTTTT.

The V gene is TRBV19, the J gene TRBJ1-5; no clear D. The CDR3 is 15 residues long. The germline V gene has CDR1 LNHDA and CDR2 SQIVND (reference sequence). The V end lost 2 bases, the J end lost 5 bases, and 13 bases lay between the germline ends. The CDR3 protein is CASSIKGEGYQPQHF. CDR3 nucleotide sequence: TGTGCCAGTAGTATAAAGGGTGAGGGTTATCAGCCCCAGCATTTT.

The CDR3, as DNA: TGTGCCAGCAGCGTCGACAGGGGGCGCAGAGGTAGCAATCAGCCCCAGCATTTT. It translates to CASSVDRGRRGSNQPQHF. This chain joins TRBV9 and TRBJ1-5; 10 bases map to TRBD1. V lost 2 bases and J lost 0; bases outside the gene matches: 8. This CDR3 has 18 amino acids. The V gene's germline CDR1 is SGDLS and CDR2 YYNGEE.

The V and J genes are TRBV18 and TRBJ1-4; 8 bases align to TRBD1. Germline CDR1 and CDR2: KGHSH and LQKENI. V dropped 6 bases and J dropped 0; count of bases not matched to a gene: 6. This CDR3 spans 16 amino acids. In DNA form, the CDR3 reads TGTGCCAGCTCGCGGGACAGGTCCGCAACTAATGAAAAACTGTTTTTT. This encodes CASSRDRSATNEKLFF.

The J gene is TRBJ1-1, the V gene TRBV18, with 8 bases matching TRBD1. V lost 1 base, J lost 7 bases, and 5 bases stayed unmatched. The V gene's germline CDR1 is KGHSH and CDR2 LQKENI. The CDR3 is 14 residues long. The DNA of the CDR3 is TGTGCCAGCTCACCACTGACAGGGGTGGGTGAAGCTTTCTTT. This sequence encodes CASSPLTGVGEAFF.